The rows below give T cell receptor beta chains drawn from one sample of a study of blood T cell repertoires in COVID-19. TCRdb keeps only in-frame clones here, not all; method: immunoSEQ multiplex PCR. Among 150,000 to 200,000 clones listed, approximately 95% were seen once. Sequencing used peripheral blood. The receptor source for this set is a woman aged 60 to 75 with COVID-19, enrolled during active disease. Both conserved end residues are part of each CDR3.

>TRBV5-8|TRBJ2-2
CASSGILAGGRTGELFF
>TRBV6-2/TRBV6-3|TRBJ2-5
CASSYPLDTIQETQYF
>TRBV4-3|TRBJ2-2
CASSLLGGPGELFF
>TRBV7-9|TRBJ1-1
CASSWGQVEAFF
>TRBV19|TRBJ2-5
CASSILTGETQYF
>TRBV19|TRBJ1-5
CASSPGIYSNQPQHF
>TRBV5-4|TRBJ1-6
CASSFRGNSPLHF
>TRBV19|TRBJ1-5
CASTDQDQPQHF
>TRBV27|TRBJ1-2
CASSSRGQGIFYGYTF
>TRBV4-3|TRBJ1-1
CASSQGGRKNTEAFF
>TRBV6-5|TRBJ2-4
CASSNTGSEKNIQYF
>TRBV6-2/TRBV6-3|TRBJ1-4
CASSRRTGGGEKLFF
>TRBV21-1|TRBJ1-4
CARTGLGEKLFF
>TRBV4-3|TRBJ2-7
CASSQDRGNGYEQYF
>TRBV7-2|TRBJ1-1
CASSPRGSSTEAFF
>TRBV19|TRBJ1-2
CASSGSTGGFDQGYTF
>TRBV7-9|TRBJ2-1
CASSLLSLAGYNEQFF
>TRBV9|TRBJ2-1
CASSLTGTRYNEQFF
>TRBV7-2|TRBJ1-2
CASSRDSNLYGYTF
>TRBV5-8|TRBJ1-5
CASSRDKNQPQHF
>TRBV3-1/TRBV3-2|TRBJ1-2
CASSQETRQANYGYTF
>TRBV6-5|TRBJ1-1
CASSYIRGGTEAFF
>TRBV12-5|TRBJ1-1
CASGVRSGTEAFF
>TRBV25-1|TRBJ2-7
CAIRDSYSYEQYF
>TRBV5-4|TRBJ2-5
CASSPQGAGETQYF
>TRBV10-3|TRBJ1-4
CAISAKGRGPNEKLFF
>TRBV7-2|TRBJ2-1
CASSIDSRSYNEQFF
>TRBV27|TRBJ2-7
CASIPNRGRGEQYF
>TRBV29-1|TRBJ1-5
CSVEVGQGLGEPQHF
>TRBV10-3|TRBJ1-1
CAIRAQVENTEAFF
>TRBV2|TRBJ1-6
CATNQDPNSPLHF
>TRBV6-5|TRBJ1-2
CASTPSIRGIYTF
>TRBV9|TRBJ2-3
CASSVVFGGSADTQYF
>TRBV6-5|TRBJ1-4
CASREIPNEKLFF
>TRBV11-2|TRBJ2-1
CASSFDRGQYEQFF
>TRBV24-1|TRBJ2-3
CATSDGLRRDTQYF
>TRBV29-1|TRBJ1-1
CSVDTMADTEAFF